Listed here are 15 T cell receptor beta chains from one sample, sequenced in a study of cytomegalovirus exposure and HLA in healthy donors. Primers included in the PCR were 60 Vbeta and 13 Jbeta primers. Method: immunoSEQ multiplex PCR; TCRdb's copy keeps in-frame clones and lacks some. The table records 250,000 to 350,000 clones, 86% of them present only once. The specimen sequenced was PBMCs. The origin of the receptors is a man aged 40-55 years in good health and CMV-seropositive.

The chain joins TRBV28 to TRBJ2-6, with a possible D match to TRBD1 (5 bases). V was trimmed by 5 bases and J by 4 bases, leaving 18 bases between them. The germline V gene has CDR1 MDHEN and CDR2 SYDVKM. The CDR3 loop spans 17 amino acids. This CDR3 is CASSPGSVWGGANVLTF. CDR3 DNA: TGTGCCAGCAGTCCCGGTAGTGTTTGGGGCGGGGCCAACGTCCTGACTTTC. Combining the CDR3 with reference TRBV28 and TRBJ2-6 gives the whole variable domain DVKVTQSSRYLVKRTGEKVFLECVQDMDHENMFWYRQDPGLGLRLIYFSYDVKMKEKGDIPEGYSVSREKKERFSLILESASTNQTSMYLCASSPGSVWGGANVLTFGAGSRLTVL.

V and J are TRBV6-6 and TRBJ2-7, with D unresolved. Germline V CDR1 and CDR2: MNHNY, SVGAGI (reference sequence). This CDR3 has 12 residues. V was cut by 4 bases and J by 7 bases, with 11 bases left in between. The CDR3 DNA is TGTGCCAGCAGTTTTATCGGTAAAGAGCAGTACTTC. It codes for CASSFIGKEQYF.

In the case of this clone: Other DNA sequences in this sample translate to the same CDR3. The rearrangement links TRBV7-3 to TRBJ1-1; 9 bases match TRBD1. CDR3 size: 14 residues. V trimming: 5 bases; J trimming: 5 bases; junction bases outside the gene matches: 6. Germline CDR1 is SGHTA and CDR2 is FQGTGA. The CDR3 protein is CASSQTGGGTEAFF. The CDR3 DNA sequence: TGTGCCAGCAGCCAGACAGGGGGGGGAACTGAAGCTTTCTTT. Complete variable domain (other parts from reference TRBV7-3 and TRBJ1-1): GAGVSQTPSNKVTEKGKYVELRCDPISGHTALYWYRQSLGQGPEFLIYFQGTGAADDSGLPNDRFFAVRPEGSVSTLKIQRTERGDSAVYLCASSQTGGGTEAFFGQGTRLTVV.

The chain employs TRBV19 and TRBJ2-7; TRBD1 matches 8 bases. CDR1 is LNHDA and CDR2 is SQIVND in the germline V gene (reference sequence). The length of the CDR3 is 15 residues. V lost 5 bases to trimming and J lost 3 bases; unmatched junction nucleotides: 9. The CDR3 is CASSPLTGANYEQYF. DNA for the CDR3: TGTGCCAGTAGTCCGCTGACAGGGGCAAACTACGAGCAGTACTTC.

This chain links TRBV6-1 with TRBJ2-3; 10 bases are shared with TRBD2. CDR3 length: 14 amino acids. Germline CDR1 and CDR2: MNHNS and SASEGT. The trim removed 5 bases at V and 5 bases at J, leaving 4 bases unmatched. Written as DNA, the CDR3 is TGTGCCAGCAGTTATCTAGCGGGAGAAGATACGCAGTATTTT. Its translation: CASSYLAGEDTQYF.

V gene TRBV19 combines with J gene TRBJ2-2; 7 nucleotides line up with TRBD2. There are 16 residues in the CDR3. The ends lost 5 bases at V and 5 bases at J; junction bases unmatched: 11. From germline, CDR1 is LNHDA and CDR2 SQIVND (reference sequence). CDR3 nucleotides: TGTGCCAGTAGTCCCCGGGAGGCCCCGAGGACCGGGGAGCTGTTTTTT. It translates to CASSPREAPRTGELFF.

The chain couples TRBV29-1 to TRBJ2-1, with TRBD2 identical over 14 bases. Germline V CDR1 and CDR2: SQVTM, ANQGSEA. The CDR3 extends over 16 amino acids. V lost 7 bases to trimming and J lost 6 bases; unmatched junction nucleotides: 11. CDR3 in DNA: TGCAGCGCCAAGGGACTAGCGGGGGTAAGGGGCAATGAGCAGTTCTTC. Its translation: CSAKGLAGVRGNEQFF.

CDR3 bases: TGTGCCAGCAGCTTAAACAGGGATTACGAGCAGTACTTC. Translating gives CASSLNRDYEQYF. The rearrangement uses TRBV7-9 and TRBJ2-7, with TRBD1 as a possible D gene (6 bases). The germline CDR1 and CDR2 sequences are SEHNR and FQNEAQ (reference sequence). This CDR3 is 13 amino acids long. V lost 2 bases and J lost 4, with 9 bases in between.

The chain uses TRBV7-9 and TRBJ2-5, with unresolved D. V lost 0 bases to trimming and J lost 4 bases, with 12 bases between them. CDR3 length equals 15 residues. Germline CDR1 reads SEHNR; CDR2 reads FQNEAQ (reference sequence). The CDR3 nucleotides are TGTGCCAGCAGCTTAGCGCAAAGTGTCGGAGAGACCCAGTACTTC. This translates into CASSLAQSVGETQYF.

A remark on this clone: At the DNA level, this CDR3 is encoded by other sequences in the same sample as well. CDR3 DNA sequence: TGTGCCAGCAGCTTAAAGGGGGGGAGCAATCAGCCCCAGCATTTT. This encodes CASSLKGGSNQPQHF. The chain couples TRBV11-2 to TRBJ1-5, with a tentative D call TRBD1 (6 bases). V was trimmed by 2 bases and J by 1 base, leaving 9 bases between them. CDR3 length: 15 amino acids. Germline CDR1 is SGHAT and CDR2 is FQNNGV.

The rearrangement links TRBV7-2 to TRBJ2-2; 8 bases align to TRBD1. The germline V gene encodes CDR1 SGHTA and CDR2 FQGNSA. The CDR3 contains 15 residues. V was clipped by 5 bases and J by 1 base; unmatched bases: 3. CDR3 DNA sequence: TGTGCCAGCAGCCTCAGGGGGCTGAACACCGGGGAGCTGTTTTTT. Translating gives CASSLRGLNTGELFF.

J is TRBJ2-1 and V is TRBV19; TRBD2 matches at 8 bases. There are 15 residues in the CDR3. In germline, CDR1 is LNHDA, CDR2 SQIVND (reference sequence). V shed 7 bases and J 10 bases; nucleotides not matched to a gene: 15. CDR3 bases: TGTGCCAGTACCACTGGGGGAGCGGGAGTGGGAGAGCAGTTCTTC. Residues: CASTTGGAGVGEQFF.

The V gene is TRBV6-6, the J gene TRBJ2-3; 7 nucleotides align to TRBD1. The CDR3 is 15 residues long. J lost 3 bases, V lost 5 bases, and 8 bases had no gene match. The germline CDR1 and CDR2 sequences are MNHNY and SVGAGI (reference sequence). This CDR3 reads CASSPGTESTDTQYF. The CDR3 nucleotides read TGTGCCAGCAGTCCCGGGACAGAGAGTACAGATACGCAGTATTTT.

The table lists this clone with a count of one. V gene TRBV6-4 combines with J gene TRBJ1-2; TRBD1 aligns across 7 bases. Per the germline V gene, CDR1 is MRHNA and CDR2 is SNTAGT. This CDR3 comprises 13 residues. Unmatched junction bases numbered 8, after V lost 6 bases and J lost 7 bases. The CDR3 region has the DNA TGTGCCAGCAGCGATACAGGGGCCGGTGGCTACACCTTC. Its protein is CASSDTGAGGYTF.

This chain joins TRBV6-1 and TRBJ1-1, with D maybe TRBD1 (6 bases). The CDR3 is 15 amino acids. CDR1 MNHNS and CDR2 SASEGT come from the germline V gene. V was pared by 4 bases and J by 1 base, with 13 bases between. CDR3 region: CASSVQGLGNTEAFF. The CDR3, as DNA: TGTGCCAGCAGTGTTCAGGGGCTAGGGAACACTGAAGCTTTCTTT.